These 17 T cell receptor beta chains came from one sample sequenced in a study of blood T cell repertoires in COVID-19. TCRdb keeps only in-frame clones here, not all; method: immunoSEQ multiplex PCR. The sample lists some 320,000 clones; about 88% were seen once. The specimen sequenced was PBMCs or T cells enriched from blood (not recorded which). All receptors come from a man between 60 and 70 years old who had recovered from COVID-19.

The chain combines TRBV15 with TRBJ2-7, with 12 bases fitting TRBD1. The CDR3 extends over 15 amino acids. Germline loops: CDR1 LNHNV, CDR2 YYDKDF (reference sequence). The V gene end was trimmed by 1 base and the J gene end by 6 bases; junction bases not matched to a gene: 4. The CDR3 reads CATSRGDRGQSEQYF. Written as DNA, the CDR3 is TGTGCCACCAGCAGAGGGGACAGGGGGCAGAGCGAGCAGTACTTC.

The chain carries TRBV29-1 and TRBJ1-1; weak D call: TRBD1 (5 bases). The CDR3 contains 14 residues. Germline V gives CDR1 SQVTM, CDR2 ANQGSEA. Between the trimmed V and J ends, which lost 5 bases and 1 base, there was a span of 14 bases. For the CDR3, the DNA is TGCAGCGTTAGTTGGGGACTAACGAACACTGAAGCTTTCTTT. It specifies CSVSWGLTNTEAFF.

The chain employs TRBV5-1 and TRBJ2-1; 12 positions agree with TRBD2. J gave up 1 base and V 0 bases, and 14 bases lay outside the gene matches. CDR3 length: 21 amino acids. Germline CDR1 and CDR2: SGHRS and YFSETQ. The CDR3 bases are TGCGCCAGCAGCTTGGCCCTCTTAGGGACTAGCGGGTCGCAGTCCTACAATGAGCAGTTCTTC. It codes for CASSLALLGTSGSQSYNEQFF.

The chain links TRBV11-2 to TRBJ1-4, with 9 bases lining up with TRBD1. Germline trimming cut 5 bases from V and 3 bases from J; bases unmatched to any gene: 13. The CDR3 has 18 residues. CDR1 and CDR2 from the germline V gene are SGHAT and FQNNGV. The CDR3 DNA sequence: TGTGCCAGCAGCCCCCTTCCCGGACAGGGGCCGGCTAATGAAAAACTGTTTTTT. Translation: CASSPLPGQGPANEKLFF.

The V gene is TRBV12-5, the J gene TRBJ2-2; tentative D call: TRBD1 (6 bases). Deletions cut 5 bases from V and 1 base from J, with 14 bases between. Germline assignment: CDR1 LGHNT and CDR2 FRNRAP. This CDR3 comprises 16 residues. The CDR3: CASGPADRRNTGELFF. In DNA form, the CDR3 reads TGTGCTAGTGGTCCGGCGGACAGAAGGAACACCGGGGAGCTGTTTTTT. The full variable domain, completed using reference TRBV12-5 and TRBJ2-2, is DARVTQTPRHKVTEMGQEVTMRCQPILGHNTVFWYRQTMMQGLELLAYFRNRAPLDDSGMPKDRFSAEMPDATLATLKIQPSEPRDSAVYFCASGPADRRNTGELFFGEGSRLTVL.

This clone appeared a single time. The chain links TRBV9 to TRBJ2-1, with unresolved D. Germline V CDR1 and CDR2: SGDLS, YYNGEE. The CDR3 spans 15 residues. The V gene lost 0 bases and the J gene lost 0 bases, with 7 bases spanning the gap. The DNA of the CDR3 is TGTGCCAGCAGCGTAGTCGGTAGCTCCTACAATGAGCAGTTCTTC. This encodes CASSVVGSSYNEQFF.

The V and J genes are TRBV2 and TRBJ1-1; D not certain. The CDR3 contains 13 residues. Germline CDR1 is SNHLY and CDR2 is FYNNEI. V lost 6 bases, J lost 0 bases, and 8 bases lay in between. The DNA of the CDR3 is TGTGCCAGCAGACAAAATATGAACACTGAAGCTTTCTTT. This codes for CASRQNMNTEAFF.

The genes are TRBV5-4 and TRBJ2-2, with 8 bases that match TRBD1. The germline V gene has CDR1 SGHNT and CDR2 YYREEE (reference sequence). The CDR3 consists of 18 residues. V was clipped by 2 bases and J by 0 bases; unmatched bases: 9. The CDR3 region has the DNA TGTGCCAGCAGCTTCGACAGGGGATCGAGGGCGAACACCGGGGAGCTGTTTTTT. It codes for CASSFDRGSRANTGELFF.

V and J are TRBV7-2 and TRBJ1-6, with 7 bases that match TRBD1. The germline V gene encodes CDR1 SGHTA and CDR2 FQGNSA. The CDR3 contains 15 residues. The trim removed 2 bases at V and 8 bases at J, leaving 6 bases unmatched. The CDR3 loop is CASSLPQGYDSPLHF. CDR3 sequence (DNA): TGTGCCAGCAGCTTACCACAGGGGTATGATTCACCCCTCCACTTT.

The rearrangement joins TRBV5-1 to TRBJ1-6, with a tentative D call TRBD1 (5 bases). The V gene lost 0 bases and the J gene lost 8 bases, with 6 bases spanning the gap. The CDR3 totals 13 residues. Germline V lookup: CDR1 SGHRS, CDR2 YFSETQ. In DNA, the CDR3 is TGCGCCAGCAGCTTGGAGGGGTATTCACCCCTCCACTTT. Protein: CASSLEGYSPLHF.

This clone was picked up one time. J is TRBJ2-5 and V is TRBV7-8, with D possibly matching TRBD2 (5 bases). Trimming removed 0 bases from V and 5 bases from J, with 19 bases in between. CDR1 is SGHVS, CDR2 FQNEAQ, per germline. The CDR3 totals 17 residues. The CDR3 reads CASSLARYNKPGETQYF. In DNA, the CDR3 is TGTGCCAGCAGCTTAGCACGCTACAATAAGCCGGGGGAGACCCAGTACTTC. Full variable domain (rest looked up from reference TRBV7-8 and TRBJ2-5): GAGVSQSPRYKVAKRGQDVALRCDPISGHVSLFWYQQALGQGPEFLTYFQNEAQLDKSGLPSDRFFAERPEGSVSTLKIQRTQQEDSAVYLCASSLARYNKPGETQYFGPGTRLLVL.

The chain joins TRBV6-5 to TRBJ2-7; D remains ambiguous. Per the germline V gene, CDR1 is MNHEY and CDR2 is SVGAGI. The V and J ends lost 8 bases and 5 bases respectively, with 16 bases between them. The CDR3 has 13 amino acids. The CDR3 protein is CASSPRRRDEQYF. Written as DNA, the CDR3 is TGTGCCAGCTCACCGCGGCGAAGAGACGAGCAGTACTTC.

The chain joins TRBV11-2 to TRBJ1-2, with 8 bases aligning to TRBD1. J lost 8 bases, V lost 1 base, and 12 bases had no gene match. Germline V gives CDR1 SGHAT, CDR2 FQNNGV. The CDR3 is 16 residues long. The CDR3 reads CASSLGQTGAIRGYTF. The CDR3 DNA sequence: TGTGCCAGCAGCTTAGGCCAGACAGGGGCTATAAGGGGCTACACCTTC.

This clone has a handful of counts. V gene TRBV29-1 combines with J gene TRBJ2-3, with D tentatively TRBD1 (6 bases). Deletions cut 4 bases from V and 2 bases from J, with 7 bases between. Germline-derived CDR1 and CDR2 are SQVTM and ANQGSEA. The CDR3 has 12 amino acids. In DNA, the CDR3 is TGCAGCGTTGGGGACATCACAGATACGCAGTATTTT. Protein: CSVGDITDTQYF.

The chain has TRBV30 and TRBJ2-2, with D hard to call. Trimming removed 2 bases at V and 6 bases at J, with 4 bases between. Looked up from germline, CDR1 is GTSNPN and CDR2 is SVGIG (reference sequence). The CDR3 has 11 residues. The CDR3: CAWSSPGELFF. In DNA, the CDR3 is TGTGCCTGGAGTTCTCCCGGGGAGCTGTTTTTT.

DNA of the CDR3: TGTGCCAGCAGAAGACAAGCACCTAATGAAAAACTGTTTTTT. Its translation: CASRRQAPNEKLFF. The chain has TRBV6-5 and TRBJ1-4, with D hard to call. V gave up 6 bases and J gave up 3 bases, with 11 bases separating them. This CDR3 is 14 amino acids long. Per the germline V gene, CDR1 is MNHEY and CDR2 is SVGAGI.

This chain links TRBV7-2 with TRBJ2-1; D is unresolved. CDR1 SGHTA and CDR2 FQGNSA come from the germline V gene. This CDR3 comprises 13 residues. With 2 bases removed from V and 9 bases from J, the gap between germline ends came to 11 bases. CDR3 region: CASSLRLVGEQFF. CDR3 sequence (DNA): TGTGCCAGCAGCTTAAGGCTAGTCGGTGAGCAGTTCTTC.